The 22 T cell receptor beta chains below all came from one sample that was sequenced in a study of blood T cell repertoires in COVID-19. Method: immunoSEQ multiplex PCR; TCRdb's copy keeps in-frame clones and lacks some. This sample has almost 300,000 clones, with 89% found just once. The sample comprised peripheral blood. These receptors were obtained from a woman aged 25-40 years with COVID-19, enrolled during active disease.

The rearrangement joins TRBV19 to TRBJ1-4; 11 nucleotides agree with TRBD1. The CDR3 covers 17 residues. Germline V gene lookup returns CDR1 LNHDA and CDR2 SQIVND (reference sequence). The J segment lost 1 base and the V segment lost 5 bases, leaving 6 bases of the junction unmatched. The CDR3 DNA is TGTGCCAGTAGTCCGGACAGGGGGCGCAGAACTAATGAAAAACTGTTTTTT. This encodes CASSPDRGRRTNEKLFF.

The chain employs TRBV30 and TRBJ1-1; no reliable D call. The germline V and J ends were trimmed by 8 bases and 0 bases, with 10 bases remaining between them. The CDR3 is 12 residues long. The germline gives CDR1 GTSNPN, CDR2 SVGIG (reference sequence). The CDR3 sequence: CAGRVMNTEAFF. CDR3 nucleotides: TGTGCCGGCCGGGTTATGAACACTGAAGCTTTCTTT.

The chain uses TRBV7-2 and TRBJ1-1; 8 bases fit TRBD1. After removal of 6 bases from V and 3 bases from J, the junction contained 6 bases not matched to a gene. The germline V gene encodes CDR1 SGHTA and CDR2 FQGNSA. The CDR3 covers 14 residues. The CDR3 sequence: CASRQGQVHTEAFF. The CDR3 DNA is TGTGCCAGCAGACAGGGACAGGTCCACACTGAAGCTTTCTTT.

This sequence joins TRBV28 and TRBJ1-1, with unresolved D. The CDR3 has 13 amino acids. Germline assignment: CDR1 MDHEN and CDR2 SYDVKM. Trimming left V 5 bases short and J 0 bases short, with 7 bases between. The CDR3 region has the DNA TGTGCCAGCAGTATCACATTGAACACTGAAGCTTTCTTT. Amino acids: CASSITLNTEAFF.

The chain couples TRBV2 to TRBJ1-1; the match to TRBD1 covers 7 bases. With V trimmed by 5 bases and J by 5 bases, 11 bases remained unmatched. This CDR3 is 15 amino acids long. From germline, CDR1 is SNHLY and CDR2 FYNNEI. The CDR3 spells CASSSIDRVQTEAFF. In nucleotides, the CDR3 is TGTGCCAGCAGTTCTATAGACAGGGTGCAAACTGAAGCTTTCTTT. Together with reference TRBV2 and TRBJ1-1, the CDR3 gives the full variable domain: EPEVTQTPSHQVTQMGQEVILRCVPISNHLYFYWYRQILGQKVEFLVSFYNNEISEKSEIFDDQFSVERPDGSNFTLKIRSTKLEDSAMYFCASSSIDRVQTEAFFGQGTRLTVV.

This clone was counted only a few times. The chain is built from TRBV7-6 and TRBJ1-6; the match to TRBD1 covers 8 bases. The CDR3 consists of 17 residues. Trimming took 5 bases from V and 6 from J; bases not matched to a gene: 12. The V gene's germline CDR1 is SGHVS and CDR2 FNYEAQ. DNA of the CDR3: TGTGCCAGCAGCCCGCGCGCCCAGGGGGCACGTAATTCACCCCTCCACTTT. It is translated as CASSPRAQGARNSPLHF.

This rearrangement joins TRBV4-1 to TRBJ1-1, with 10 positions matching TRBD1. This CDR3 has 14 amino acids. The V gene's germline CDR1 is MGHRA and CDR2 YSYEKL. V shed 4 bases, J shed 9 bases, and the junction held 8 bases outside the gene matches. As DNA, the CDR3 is TGCGCCAGCAGCCTCGGGACAGGGGTGAGTAAAGCTTTCTTT. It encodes CASSLGTGVSKAFF.

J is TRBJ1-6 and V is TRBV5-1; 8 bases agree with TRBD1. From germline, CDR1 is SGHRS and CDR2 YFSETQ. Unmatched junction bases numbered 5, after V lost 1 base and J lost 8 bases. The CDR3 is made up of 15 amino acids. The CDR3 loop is CASSLSGQGYSPLHF. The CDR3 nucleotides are TGCGCCAGCAGCTTGTCAGGACAGGGCTATTCACCCCTCCACTTT. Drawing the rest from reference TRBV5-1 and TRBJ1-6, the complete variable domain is KAGVTQTPRYLIKTRGQQVTLSCSPISGHRSVSWYQQTPGQGLQFLFEYFSETQRNKGNFPGRFSGRQFSNSRSEMNVSTLELGDSALYLCASSLSGQGYSPLHFGNGTRLTVT.

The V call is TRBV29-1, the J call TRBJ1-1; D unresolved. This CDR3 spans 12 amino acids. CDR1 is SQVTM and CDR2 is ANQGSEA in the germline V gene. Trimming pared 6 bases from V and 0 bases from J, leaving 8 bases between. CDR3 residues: CSVTKLNTEAFF. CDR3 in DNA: TGCAGCGTCACTAAGTTGAACACTGAAGCTTTCTTT.

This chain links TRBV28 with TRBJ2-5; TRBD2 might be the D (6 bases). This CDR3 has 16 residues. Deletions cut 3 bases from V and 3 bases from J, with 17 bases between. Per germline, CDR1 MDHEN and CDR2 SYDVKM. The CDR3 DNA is TGTGCCAGCAGTTTCGGGGGACTCGGGATAGAAGAGACCCAGTACTTC. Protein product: CASSFGGLGIEETQYF.

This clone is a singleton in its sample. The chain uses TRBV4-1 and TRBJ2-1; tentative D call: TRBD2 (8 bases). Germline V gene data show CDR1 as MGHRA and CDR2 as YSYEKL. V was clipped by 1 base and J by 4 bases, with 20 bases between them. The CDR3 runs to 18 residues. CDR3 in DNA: TGCGCCAGCAGCCAAGGCGGACTAGCAGGGGGGCGGTACAATGAGCAGTTCTTC. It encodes CASSQGGLAGGRYNEQFF.

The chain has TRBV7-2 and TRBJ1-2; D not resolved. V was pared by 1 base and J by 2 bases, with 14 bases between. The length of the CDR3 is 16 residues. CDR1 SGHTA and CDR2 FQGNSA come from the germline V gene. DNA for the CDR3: TGTGCCAGCAGCTTAGTGTACGGAGCCATGAACTATGGCTACACCTTC. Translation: CASSLVYGAMNYGYTF.

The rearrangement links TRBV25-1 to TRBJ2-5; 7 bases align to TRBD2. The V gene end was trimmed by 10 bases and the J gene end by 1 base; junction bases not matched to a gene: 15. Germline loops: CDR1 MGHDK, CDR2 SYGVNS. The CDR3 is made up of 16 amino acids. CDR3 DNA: TGTGCCACAAACCGGGGGGAGACGGATTCCCAAGAGACCCAGTACTTC. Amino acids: CATNRGETDSQETQYF. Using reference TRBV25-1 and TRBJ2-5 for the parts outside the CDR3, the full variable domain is EADIYQTPRYLVIGTGKKITLECSQTMGHDKMYWYQQDPGMELHLIHYSYGVNSTEKGDLSSESTVSRIRTEHFPLTLESARPSHTSQYLCATNRGETDSQETQYFGPGTRLLVL.

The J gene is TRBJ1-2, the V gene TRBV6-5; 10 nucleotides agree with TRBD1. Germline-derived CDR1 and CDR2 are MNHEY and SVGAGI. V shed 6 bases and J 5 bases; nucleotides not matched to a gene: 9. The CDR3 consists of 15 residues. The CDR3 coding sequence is TGTGCCAGCAGAACCGGCGGGACAGGGGATTATGGCTACACCTTC. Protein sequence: CASRTGGTGDYGYTF.

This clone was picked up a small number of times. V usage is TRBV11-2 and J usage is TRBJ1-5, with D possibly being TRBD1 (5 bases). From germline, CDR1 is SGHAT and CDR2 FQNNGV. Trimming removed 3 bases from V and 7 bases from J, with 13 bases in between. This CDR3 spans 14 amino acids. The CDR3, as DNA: TGTGCCAGCAGCTTTAGGGGAGGTAACCAGCCCCAGCATTTT. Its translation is CASSFRGGNQPQHF.

DNA of the CDR3: TGCGCCAGCAGCCAAGGGAGGGGGTTCCGGGGAGAGGAGACCCAGTACTTC. Translating it yields CASSQGRGFRGEETQYF. The V and J genes are TRBV5-1 and TRBJ2-5, with D maybe TRBD2 (7 bases). This CDR3 region has 17 residues. Germline V CDR1 and CDR2: SGHRS, YFSETQ. V lost 4 bases and J lost 5, with 24 bases in between.

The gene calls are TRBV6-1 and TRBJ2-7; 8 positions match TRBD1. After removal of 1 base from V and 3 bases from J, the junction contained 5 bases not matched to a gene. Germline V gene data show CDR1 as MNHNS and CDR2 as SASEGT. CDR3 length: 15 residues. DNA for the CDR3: TGTGCCAGCAGTGAAGGGACAGGGAGCGGCTACGAGCAGTACTTC. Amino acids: CASSEGTGSGYEQYF.

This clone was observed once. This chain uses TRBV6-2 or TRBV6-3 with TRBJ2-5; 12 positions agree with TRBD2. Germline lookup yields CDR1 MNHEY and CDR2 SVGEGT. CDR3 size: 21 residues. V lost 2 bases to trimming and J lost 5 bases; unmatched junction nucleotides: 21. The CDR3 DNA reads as TGTGCCAGCAGTTACCCCTCCGCGCTAGCGGGGGGGTGGGGGGTTATGGAGACCCAGTACTTC. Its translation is CASSYPSALAGGWGVMETQYF.

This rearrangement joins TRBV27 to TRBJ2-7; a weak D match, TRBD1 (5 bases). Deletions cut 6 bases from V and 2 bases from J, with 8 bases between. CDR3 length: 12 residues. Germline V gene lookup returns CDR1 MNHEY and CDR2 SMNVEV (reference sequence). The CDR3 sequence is CASRDTAYEQYF. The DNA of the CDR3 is TGTGCCAGCAGGGACACAGCCTACGAGCAGTACTTC.

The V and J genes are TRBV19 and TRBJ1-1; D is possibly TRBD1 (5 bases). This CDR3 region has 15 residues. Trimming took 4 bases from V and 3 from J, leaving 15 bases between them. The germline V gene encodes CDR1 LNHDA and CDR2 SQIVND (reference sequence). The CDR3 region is CASSTKWGEYTEAFF. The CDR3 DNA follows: TGTGCCAGTAGTACTAAGTGGGGGGAGTACACTGAAGCTTTCTTT.

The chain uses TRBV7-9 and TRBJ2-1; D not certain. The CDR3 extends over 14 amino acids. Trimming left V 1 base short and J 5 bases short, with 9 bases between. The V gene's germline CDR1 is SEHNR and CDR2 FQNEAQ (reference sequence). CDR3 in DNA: TGTGCCAGCAGCTTAGTAGAGGTAGACAATGAGCAGTTCTTC. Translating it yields CASSLVEVDNEQFF. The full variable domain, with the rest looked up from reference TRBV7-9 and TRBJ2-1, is DTGVSQNPRHKITKRGQNVTFRCDPISEHNRLYWYRQTLGQGPEFLTYFQNEAQLEKSRLLSDRFSAERPKGSFSTLEIQRTEQGDSAMYLCASSLVEVDNEQFFGPGTRLTVL.

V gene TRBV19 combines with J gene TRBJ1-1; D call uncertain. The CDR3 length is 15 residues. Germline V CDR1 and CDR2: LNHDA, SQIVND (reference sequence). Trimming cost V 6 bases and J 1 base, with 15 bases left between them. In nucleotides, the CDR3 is TGTGCCAGTAGCCTTGCGACCGCGGCGAACACTGAAGCTTTCTTT. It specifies CASSLATAANTEAFF.